Listed below are T cell receptor beta chains from one sample, sequenced in a study of CD8 T cell repertoires and HIV-1 epitope variants. Repertoires were generated with immunoSEQ multiplex PCR, while TCRdb's copy carries only in-frame clones and drops some. The sample includes 5,800 or so clones, about 66% of them seen just once. These TCRs' antigens remain unknown. The sequenced sample consisted of cultured CD8+ T cells derived from PBMCs. These receptors were collected from a male donor with HIV. Both conserved end residues are part of each CDR3. The D gene is left open where the match is weak. Not all rows give a size; the values are once, few, many and, for expanded clones, a class.

clone_size j_call d_call v_call cdr3_nt cdr3_aa
- TRBJ2-3 - TRBV5-5 TGTGCCAGCAGCTTGGTCGACCGCGCTGATACGCAGTATTTT CASSLVDRADTQYF
- TRBJ1-1 - TRBV4-1 TGCGCCAGCAGCCAATCAGGGTTTGGAACTGAAGCTTTCTTT CASSQSGFGTEAFF
once TRBJ2-1 TRBD2 TRBV5-1 TGCGCCAGCAGTTTACTCGGACTAGCGGGAGGGTTGAGCTCCTACAATGAGCAGTTCTTC CASSLLGLAGGLSSYNEQFF
- TRBJ2-1 - TRBV5-1 TGCGCCAGCAGCAACCGGGACAACGGACTCAATGAGCAGTTCTTC CASSNRDNGLNEQFF
- TRBJ2-5 TRBD2 TRBV7-6 TGTGCCAGCAGCTTAGCGAGCAGCGGGGGCCCGTACCAAGAGACCCAGTACTTC CASSLASSGGPYQETQYF
- TRBJ1-1 - TRBV27 TGTGCCAGCACGAAAAATACGGGACGTTTGGCTGAAGCTTTCTTT CASTKNTGRLAEAFF
- TRBJ2-7 - TRBV30 TGTGCCTGGAGTGCTCCGTATAACGAGCAGTACTTC CAWSAPYNEQYF
- TRBJ2-7 - TRBV25-1 TGTGCCAGCAGTGTGGAGGGACACTACGAGCAGTACTTC CASSVEGHYEQYF
- TRBJ2-1 - TRBV27 TGTGCCAGCAGTTTATCCCTCCGGGGGCGGGGTAATGAGCAGTTCTTC CASSLSLRGRGNEQFF
- TRBJ1-1 - TRBV6-4 TGTGCCAGCAGTGACAGGGGTCCCCCCTGGGCTTTCTTT CASSDRGPPWAFF
- TRBJ1-5 TRBD1 TRBV11-2 TGTGCCAGCAGTTCGGGACAGAGCAATCAGCCCCAGCATTTT CASSSGQSNQPQHF
- TRBJ1-1 - TRBV5-1 TGCGCCAGCAGCTTGCTACCAGGGATGGACACTGAAGCTTTCTTT CASSLLPGMDTEAFF
- TRBJ2-7 TRBD2 TRBV5-1 TGCGCCAGCAGCGTCGGCGGGGGTGGAGCGGGCGAGCAGTACTTC CASSVGGGGAGEQYF